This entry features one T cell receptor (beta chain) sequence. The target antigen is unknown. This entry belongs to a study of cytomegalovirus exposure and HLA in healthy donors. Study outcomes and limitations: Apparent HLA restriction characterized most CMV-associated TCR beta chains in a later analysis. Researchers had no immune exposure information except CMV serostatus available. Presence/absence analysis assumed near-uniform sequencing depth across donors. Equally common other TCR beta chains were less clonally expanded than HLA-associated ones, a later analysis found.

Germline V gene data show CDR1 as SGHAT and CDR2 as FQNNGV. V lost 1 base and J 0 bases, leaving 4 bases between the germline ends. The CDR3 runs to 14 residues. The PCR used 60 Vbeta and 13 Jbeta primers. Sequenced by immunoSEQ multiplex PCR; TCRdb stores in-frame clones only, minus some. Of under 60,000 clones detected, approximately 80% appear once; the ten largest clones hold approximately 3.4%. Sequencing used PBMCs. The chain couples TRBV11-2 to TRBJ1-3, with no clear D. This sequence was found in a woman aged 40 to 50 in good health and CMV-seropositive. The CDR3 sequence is CASSLGSSGNTIYF. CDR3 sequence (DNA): TGTGCCAGCAGCTTAGGGAGCTCTGGAAACACCATATATTTT.